This T cell receptor (beta chain) was identified in a study of blood T cell repertoires in COVID-19. Study overall: Acute and convalescent COVID-19 specimens originated in the United States, Italy and Spain. T cells, B-cell-depleted T cells, or PBMCs provided the cDNA or gDNA that served as material.

Authors' methods: Estimated nucleated cell counts came from reference gene primer amplification. The method was immunoSEQ multiplex PCR; TCRdb's version includes in-frame clones alone and lacks a portion of them. V, J and clone size are taken as reported in that table, and D and trimming were inferred from the DNA itself. The table lists more than 95,000 clones, less than 90% of them singletons. V shed 4 bases, J shed 5 bases, and the junction held 7 bases outside the gene matches. In germline, CDR1 is MNHEY, CDR2 SMNVEV (reference sequence). This CDR3 comprises 15 residues. This sequence originates from a man in his fifties with acute or convalescent COVID-19. Sequenced: peripheral blood. V gene TRBV27 combines with J gene TRBJ1-1, with 10 bases aligning to TRBD1. CDR3 residues: CASSSRTGGRTEAFF. CDR3 coding DNA: TGTGCCAGCAGTTCCCGGACAGGGGGTCGTACTGAAGCTTTCTTT.